This T cell receptor (beta chain) is drawn from a study of Tregs in tolerant kidney transplant recipients. General study results and limits: Tregs expanded with activated donor B cells seemed most donor-specific. Few patients were studied, so findings need validation in larger groups.

Germline V gives CDR1 MNHEY, CDR2 SVGAGI. V was shortened by 2 bases and J by 2 bases, with 12 bases between the two germline ends. The CDR3 spans 16 residues. Sequenced by immunoSEQ multiplex PCR; TCRdb stores in-frame clones only, minus some. The sample contains roughly 86,000 clones, approximately 93% of which appear only once. This clone was seen only once. Antigen specificity is unknown. The nonmyeloablative bone marrow transplants came from related graft donors, with transient mixed chimerism. CD4+CD25+CD127- Tregs, CD4+CD25- non-Tregs, CD4 and CD8 cells were sorted. This clonotype was sampled from a human patient who received a combined kidney and bone marrow transplant. A subset of T cells may come from the graft donor. V is TRBV6-5 and J is TRBJ1-4; D remains ambiguous. The sample in question was CD4+ T cells from blood (PBMCs), obtained 12 months after the transplant. The CDR3 protein is CASSYGRRETNEKLFF. In DNA form, the CDR3 reads TGTGCCAGCAGTTACGGGCGGAGGGAGACTAATGAAAAACTGTTTTTT.